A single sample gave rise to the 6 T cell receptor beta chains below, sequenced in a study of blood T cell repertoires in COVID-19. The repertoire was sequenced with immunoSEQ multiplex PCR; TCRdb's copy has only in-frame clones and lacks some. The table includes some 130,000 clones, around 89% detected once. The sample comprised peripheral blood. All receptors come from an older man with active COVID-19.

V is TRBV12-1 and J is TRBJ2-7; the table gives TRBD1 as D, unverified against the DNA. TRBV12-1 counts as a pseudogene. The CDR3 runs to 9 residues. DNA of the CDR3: TGTGCCAGCCGCAGTCAGCAGTACTTC. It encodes CASRSQQYF.

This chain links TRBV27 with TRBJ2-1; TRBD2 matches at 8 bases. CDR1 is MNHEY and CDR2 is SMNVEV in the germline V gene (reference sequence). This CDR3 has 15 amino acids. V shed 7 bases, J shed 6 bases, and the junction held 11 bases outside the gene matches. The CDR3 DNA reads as TGTGCCAGCACCGGGGGGGCCGGGCTAGTCAATGAGCAGTTCTTC. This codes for CASTGGAGLVNEQFF.

In nucleotides, the CDR3 is TGTGCCAGCAGTGCTACCAGGACAGGGTTTGAGCAGTTCTTC. As protein: CASSATRTGFEQFF. The chain uses TRBV2 and TRBJ2-1, with 8 positions matching TRBD1. Germline V lookup: CDR1 SNHLY, CDR2 FYNNEI. The CDR3 covers 14 residues. V lost 4 bases to trimming and J lost 9 bases; unmatched junction nucleotides: 8.

CDR3 bases: TGTGCCACCAGTGAACCTACTAGCGGCCGCACAGATACGCAGTATTTT. Its protein product is CATSEPTSGRTDTQYF. This chain uses TRBV24-1 with TRBJ2-3; 8 bases agree with TRBD2. Looked up from germline, CDR1 is KGHDR and CDR2 is SFDVKD. Trimming at V came to 4 bases and at J to 1 base, leaving 6 bases not matched to a gene. The CDR3 is 16 amino acids.

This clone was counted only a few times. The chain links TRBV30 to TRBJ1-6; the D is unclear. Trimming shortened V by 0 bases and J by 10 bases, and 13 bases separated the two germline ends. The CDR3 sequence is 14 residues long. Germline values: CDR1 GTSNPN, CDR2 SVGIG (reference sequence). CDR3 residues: CAWSVREGRSPLHF. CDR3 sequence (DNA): TGTGCCTGGAGTGTACGGGAGGGAAGGTCACCCCTCCACTTT.

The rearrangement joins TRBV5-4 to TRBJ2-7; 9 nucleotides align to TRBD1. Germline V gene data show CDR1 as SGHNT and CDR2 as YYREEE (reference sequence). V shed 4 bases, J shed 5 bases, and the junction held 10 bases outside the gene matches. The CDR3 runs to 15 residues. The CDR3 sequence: CASSPPGQGFHEQYF. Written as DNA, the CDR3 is TGTGCCAGCAGCCCCCCGGGACAGGGTTTCCACGAGCAGTACTTC.